Below are 7 T cell receptor beta chains sequenced from a single sample in a study of blood T cell repertoires in COVID-19. Libraries were prepared by immunoSEQ multiplex PCR; TCRdb keeps only in-frame clonotypes and omits some of them. This table has roughly 250,000 clones, 84% appearing once. Sequencing was carried out using peripheral blood. The receptors come from a woman aged 40 to 50 who had recovered from COVID-19.

This rearrangement joins TRBV2 to TRBJ2-2; D may be TRBD1 (5 bases). V shed 4 bases and J shed 7 bases, with 13 bases lying between them. Germline assignment: CDR1 SNHLY and CDR2 FYNNEI. The CDR3 spans 14 residues. CDR3 DNA: TGTGCCAGCAGTGTGGTCAGGGCCGACGGGGAGCTGTTTTTT. Amino acids: CASSVVRADGELFF.

The V and J genes are TRBV7-8 and TRBJ2-1; 7 positions match TRBD1. The CDR3 extends over 14 amino acids. Losses at the gene ends were 5 bases for V and 6 bases for J; bases not matched to a gene: 7. Germline V gives CDR1 SGHVS, CDR2 FQNEAQ. The CDR3 DNA sequence: TGTGCCAGCAGCCCTCGGACAGGATCCAATGAGCAGTTCTTC. Protein product: CASSPRTGSNEQFF. Variable domain in full (rest from reference TRBV7-8 and TRBJ2-1): GAGVSQSPRYKVAKRGQDVALRCDPISGHVSLFWYQQALGQGPEFLTYFQNEAQLDKSGLPSDRFFAERPEGSVSTLKIQRTQQEDSAVYLCASSPRTGSNEQFFGPGTRLTVL.

The gene calls are TRBV19 and TRBJ2-5; tentatively, D is TRBD2 (5 bases). The V gene lost 3 bases and the J gene lost 7 bases, with 12 bases spanning the gap. The CDR3 runs 13 residues. Germline lookup yields CDR1 LNHDA and CDR2 SQIVND (reference sequence). The CDR3 spells CASSMLASGTQYF. CDR3 sequence (DNA): TGTGCCAGTAGTATGCTAGCCTCGGGGACCCAGTACTTC. Using reference TRBV19 and TRBJ2-5 for the parts outside the CDR3, the full variable domain is DGGITQSPKYLFRKEGQNVTLSCEQNLNHDAMYWYRQDPGQGLRLIYYSQIVNDFQKGDIAEGYSVSREKKESFPLTVTSAQKNPTAFYLCASSMLASGTQYFGPGTRLLVL.

The chain recombines TRBV28 with TRBJ1-2; D is possibly TRBD1 (6 bases). The CDR3 is 17 residues long. The V end was cut by 8 bases, the J end by 2 bases, with 24 bases between. Looked up from germline, CDR1 is MDHEN and CDR2 is SYDVKM. The CDR3 loop is CASGRLSSGTTNYGYTF. Here the CDR3 DNA reads TGTGCCAGCGGACGCTTGTCTTCCGGGACAACAAACTATGGCTACACCTTC.

The rearrangement joins TRBV5-5 to TRBJ2-3; 7 bases are shared with TRBD1. Germline CDR1 reads SGHKS; CDR2 reads YYEKEE (reference sequence). V lost 3 bases, J lost 0 bases, and 1 base stayed unmatched. This CDR3 region has 14 residues. The CDR3 DNA reads TGTGCCAGCAGCTGGGGACAGAGCACAGATACGCAGTATTTT. Translating it yields CASSWGQSTDTQYF.

With regard to this clone: Different DNA sequences within this sample yield the same CDR3. As DNA, the CDR3 is TGCGCCAGCAGCTCGGGACAGGGGAACTCACCCCTCCACTTT. It codes for CASSSGQGNSPLHF. J is TRBJ1-6 and V is TRBV5-1; TRBD1 agrees at 10 bases. This CDR3 region has 14 residues. Unmatched junction bases numbered 4, after V lost 3 bases and J lost 10 bases. Germline V CDR1 and CDR2: SGHRS, YFSETQ.

CDR3 amino acids: CASSSPGLAGRYNEQFF. The CDR3 DNA reads as TGCGCCAGCAGCTCCCCAGGACTAGCGGGAAGATACAATGAGCAGTTCTTC. V usage is TRBV5-1 and J usage is TRBJ2-1, with 12 positions matching TRBD2. In germline, CDR1 is SGHRS, CDR2 YFSETQ. This CDR3 is built from 17 residues. V shed 3 bases, J shed 4 bases, and the junction held 8 bases outside the gene matches.